This is a list of T cell receptor beta chains from one sample in a study of shared clonotypes between healthy human individuals. TCRdb keeps only in-frame clones here, not all; method: immunoSEQ multiplex PCR. Of about 2.1 million clones detected, 93% appear once; the ten largest clones hold approximately 1.7%. Sequencing was carried out using naive CD8+ T cells from PBMCs. These TCRs come from a man younger than 30 in good health. Some clones in this sample may be carry-over from other donors' samples. The conserved cysteine and the conserved F or W are not part of the CDR3 here. D genes are given only for firm matches.

D	V	CDR3
-	TRBV7-9	ASSQILPSGNTIY
TRBD1	TRBV6-6	ASSIAGTGVAYEQY
TRBD1	TRBV5-6	ASSPDRALFNGYT
-	TRBV29-1	SVEGVPLWDGYT
-	TRBV29-1	SVTAAATYEQY
-	TRBV28	ASSLFADTDTQY
-	TRBV9	ASSVDGSSHEQY
TRBD2	TRBV10-3	AISPGTSPYNEQF
-	TRBV28	ASSSPSVVTSRGEETQY
TRBD1	TRBV27	ASSLSSGTGEETQY
-	TRBV7-8	ASSFGGSSYNEQF
-	TRBV7-7	ASSLAPGAPDTQY
TRBD1	TRBV10-2	ASSDRGDTEAF
TRBD2	TRBV9	ASSSSGIPYNEQF
-	TRBV28	ASSLVLATNYGYT
TRBD2	TRBV29-1	SVAYRGDGGGEQF
-	TRBV28	ASSTGIEAF
-	TRBV7-9	ASSFDPPASTDTQY
-	TRBV6-5	ASRSDSQSYEQY
-	TRBV5-4	ASSLDYTEAF
-	TRBV4-3	ASSQTLQAPTGELF
-	TRBV27	ASRTGTGELF
TRBD1	TRBV30	AWSLVYGQGVTEAF
TRBD2	TRBV7-8	ASSPTRLAGDNEQF
-	TRBV11-1	ASSLFSTNNEQF
TRBD2	TRBV19	ASSRRLAGYDEQF
TRBD1	TRBV19	ASSIDETDRLMTDTQY
-	TRBV11-2	ASSLEAVLNTEAF
TRBD1	TRBV30	AWSPGTEGETQY
-	TRBV6-5	ASSYSRRGTEAF
-	TRBV21-1	ASSNHRGNSYEQY
-	TRBV16	ASSQSKGSGELF
TRBD2	TRBV13	ASSQVTSRDEQY
-	TRBV9	ASSMRVGAAGNEQF
-	TRBV7-9	ASRSRITDTQY
-	TRBV28	ASTTRGIFYGYT
-	TRBV7-9	ASSLAREQY
-	TRBV6-4	ASSDSTAAGANEQF
-	TRBV27	ASSLKGYQPQH
TRBD1	TRBV9	ASAGQGGYGYT
TRBD1	TRBV13	ASSSGQGGTYEQY